The following is a TCR beta chain sequence with its context. A much larger clone is a single base away; this may be a read error. The sample comes from a study of tumor-infiltrating lymphocytes in primary liver carcinoma. Total RNA and DNA came together from approximately 20-30 mg of bulk tissue without cell sorting. CDR3 size: 12 residues. Germline V gene data show CDR1 as MNHEY and CDR2 as SVGEGT. Making TCR beta cDNA involved around 510 ng total RNA and a constant-region primer. Nested multiplex PCR, run for three rounds with slightly modified ARM-PCR, yielded TCR beta libraries. Amplification in the first two PCR rounds was performed using TRBV1-TRBV30 forward primers and a C-beta reverse primer for approximately 10 cycles each. Using its own MiXCR run on the multiplex PCR reads, TCRdb lists one record per CDR3 protein. The sample holds around 100,000 distinct CDR3 sequences; almost 70% are singletons and the top ten take about 9.2%.

The rearrangement uses TRBV6-2 or TRBV6-3 and TRBJ2-1; D remains ambiguous. This TCR derives from a woman in her sixties or seventies with primary liver carcinoma and hepatitis B virus infection. Material: liver tumor tissue from sampling region 5. Indicated subset: tumor region T5, tumor centre. CDR3 nucleotides: TGTGCCAGCACTTACGGGCGAGATGGGCAGTTCTTC. This sequence encodes CASTYGRDGQFF.